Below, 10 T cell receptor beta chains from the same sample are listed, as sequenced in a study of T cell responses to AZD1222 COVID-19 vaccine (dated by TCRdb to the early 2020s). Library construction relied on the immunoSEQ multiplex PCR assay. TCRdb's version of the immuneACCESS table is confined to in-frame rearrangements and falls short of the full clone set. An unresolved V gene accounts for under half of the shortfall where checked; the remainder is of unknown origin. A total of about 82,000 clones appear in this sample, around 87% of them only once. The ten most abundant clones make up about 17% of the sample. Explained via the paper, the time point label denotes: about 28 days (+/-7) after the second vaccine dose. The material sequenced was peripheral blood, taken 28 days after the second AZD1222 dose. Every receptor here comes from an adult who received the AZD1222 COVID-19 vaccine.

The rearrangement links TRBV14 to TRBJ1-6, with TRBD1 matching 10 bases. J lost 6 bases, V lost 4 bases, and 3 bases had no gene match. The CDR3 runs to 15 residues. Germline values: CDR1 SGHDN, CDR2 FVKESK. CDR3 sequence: CASSLTGGGNSPLHF. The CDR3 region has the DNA TGTGCCAGCAGCCTGACAGGGGGCGGTAATTCACCCCTCCACTTT.

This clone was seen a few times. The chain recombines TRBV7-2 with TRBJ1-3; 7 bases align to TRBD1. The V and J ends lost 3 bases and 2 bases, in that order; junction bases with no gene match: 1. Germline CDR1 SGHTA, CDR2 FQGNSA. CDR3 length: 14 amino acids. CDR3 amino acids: CASSFTGAGNTIYF. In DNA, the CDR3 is TGTGCCAGCAGCTTCACAGGGGCTGGAAACACCATATATTTT.

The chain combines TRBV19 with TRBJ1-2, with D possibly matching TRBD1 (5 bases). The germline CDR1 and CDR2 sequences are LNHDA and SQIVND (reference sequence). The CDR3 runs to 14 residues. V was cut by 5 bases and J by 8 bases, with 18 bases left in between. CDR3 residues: CASSHRDVKGGYTF. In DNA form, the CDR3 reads TGTGCCAGTAGTCACCGGGACGTGAAAGGAGGCTACACCTTC.

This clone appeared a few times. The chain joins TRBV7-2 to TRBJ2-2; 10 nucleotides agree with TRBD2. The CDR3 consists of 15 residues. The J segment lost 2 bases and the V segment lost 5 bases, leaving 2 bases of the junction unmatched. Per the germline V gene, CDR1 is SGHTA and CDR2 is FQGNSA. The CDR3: CASSRTSGNTGELFF. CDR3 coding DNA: TGTGCCAGCAGCCGGACTAGCGGTAACACCGGGGAGCTGTTTTTT.

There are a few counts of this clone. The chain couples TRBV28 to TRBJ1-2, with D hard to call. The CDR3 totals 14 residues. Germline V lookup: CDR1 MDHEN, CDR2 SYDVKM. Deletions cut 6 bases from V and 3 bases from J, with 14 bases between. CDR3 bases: TGTGCCAGCAGCCCCCCAGATAAGTACTATGGCTACACCTTC. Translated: CASSPPDKYYGYTF.

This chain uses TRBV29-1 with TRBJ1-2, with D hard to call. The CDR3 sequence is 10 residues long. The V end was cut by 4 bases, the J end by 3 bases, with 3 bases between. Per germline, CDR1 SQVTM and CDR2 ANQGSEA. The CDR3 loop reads CSVADYGYTF. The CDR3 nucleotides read TGCAGCGTTGCCGACTATGGCTACACCTTC.

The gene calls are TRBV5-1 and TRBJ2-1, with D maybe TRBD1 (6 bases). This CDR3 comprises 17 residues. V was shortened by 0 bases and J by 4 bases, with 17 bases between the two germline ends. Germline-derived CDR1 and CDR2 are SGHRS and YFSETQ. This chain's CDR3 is CASSLDGPGDGYNEQFF. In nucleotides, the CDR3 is TGCGCCAGCAGCTTGGACGGGCCAGGGGATGGGTACAATGAGCAGTTCTTC.

The CDR3 DNA sequence: TGCGCCAGCAGCCAAGCGTCCAGGGAGGGTGAAAAACTGTTTTTT. It yields the protein CASSQASREGEKLFF. J is TRBJ1-4 and V is TRBV4-1, with D perhaps TRBD1 (5 bases). This CDR3 is 15 amino acids long. Germline loops: CDR1 MGHRA, CDR2 YSYEKL. Trimming shortened V by 1 base and J by 7 bases, and 13 bases separated the two germline ends.

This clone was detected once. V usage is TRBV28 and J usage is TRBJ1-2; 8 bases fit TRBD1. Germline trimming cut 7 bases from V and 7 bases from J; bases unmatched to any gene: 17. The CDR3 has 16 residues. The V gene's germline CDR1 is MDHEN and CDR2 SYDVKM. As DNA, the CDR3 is TGTGCCAGCACACCGGGGGGGGCTGACAGGGGAAGTGGCTACACCTTC. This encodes CASTPGGADRGSGYTF.

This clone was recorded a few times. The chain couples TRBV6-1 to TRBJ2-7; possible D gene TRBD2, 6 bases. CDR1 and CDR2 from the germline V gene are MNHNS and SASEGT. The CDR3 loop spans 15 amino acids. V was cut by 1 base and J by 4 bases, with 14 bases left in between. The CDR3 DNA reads TGTGCCAGCAGTGAAGTTGGCGGGGCCTCTTACGAGCAGTACTTC. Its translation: CASSEVGGASYEQYF.